Listed below are T cell receptor beta chains from one sample, sequenced in a study of cytomegalovirus exposure and HLA in healthy donors. Sequencing used immunoSEQ multiplex PCR; TCRdb keeps in-frame clones, though not all of them. The table records approximately 87,000 clones, around four fifths of them present only once. Input material: PBMCs. The receptors derive from a woman aged 18-35 years in good health and CMV-seropositive. Both conserved end residues are part of each CDR3. A D gene is named only where the DNA matches it firmly. Rows may omit the clone size; those that give it use once, few, many or a size class.

clone size	D gene	J gene	V gene	CDR3 protein	CDR3 DNA
-	TRBD2	TRBJ2-7	TRBV5-6	CASSLGIPTSGRSRQYF	TGTGCCAGCAGCTTGGGGATTCCGACTAGCGGGAGGTCGCGGCAGTACTTC
-	-	TRBJ2-7	TRBV11-1	CASGSGAREQYF	TGTGCCAGCGGATCCGGCGCGAGGGAGCAGTACTTC
-	TRBD1	TRBJ2-7	TRBV9	CASSPLGQGVYEQYF	TGTGCCAGCAGCCCTTTAGGACAGGGGGTCTACGAGCAGTACTTC
-	-	TRBJ1-5	TRBV6-6	CASSSSQPQHF	TGTGCCAGCAGTTCTAGTCAGCCCCAGCATTTT
-	-	TRBJ2-5	TRBV5-1	CASSKAQGFETQYF	TGCGCCAGCAGCAAGGCACAGGGTTTCGAGACCCAGTACTTC
-	-	TRBJ1-4	TRBV5-1	CASSPRQSTNEKLFF	TGCGCCAGCAGCCCGCGACAATCAACTAATGAAAAACTGTTTTTT
-	-	TRBJ2-7	TRBV7-8	CASSLRLVGVHEQYF	TGTGCCAGCAGCTTGCGACTAGTGGGAGTCCACGAGCAGTACTTC
few	TRBD1	TRBJ1-1	TRBV7-9	CASSKKTGDMGWNTEAFF	TGTGCCAGCAGCAAGAAAACAGGGGACATGGGTTGGAACACTGAAGCTTTCTTT
-	-	TRBJ1-2	TRBV6-5	CASSYSHGVNGYTF	TGTGCCAGCAGTTACTCCCACGGGGTAAATGGCTACACCTTC
-	-	TRBJ2-7	TRBV7-9	CASSSAHRPYEQYF	TGTGCCAGCAGCTCTGCTCACAGACCCTACGAGCAGTACTTC
-	TRBD1	TRBJ1-1	TRBV19	CASGGQGEAEAFF	TGTGCCAGTGGCGGACAGGGAGAAGCTGAAGCTTTCTTT
-	TRBD2	TRBJ2-7	TRBV25-1	CASSELGGGIYEQYF	TGTGCCAGCAGTGAACTTGGCGGGGGGATCTACGAGCAGTACTTC
-	-	TRBJ2-1	TRBV6-4	CASSDGASNEQFF	TGTGCCAGCAGTGACGGGGCTAGCAATGAGCAGTTCTTC
-	TRBD1	TRBJ2-1	TRBV27	CASSQLGAGQGADEQFF	TGTGCCAGCAGCCAATTGGGGGCGGGACAGGGGGCAGATGAGCAGTTCTTC
few	TRBD1	TRBJ1-1	TRBV5-1	CASSLVGGLNTEAFF	TGCGCCAGCAGCTTGGTAGGGGGCTTGAACACTGAAGCTTTCTTT
-	TRBD1	TRBJ2-1	TRBV4-1	CASSHGSGGFYNEQFF	TGCGCCAGCAGCCACGGATCAGGGGGCTTCTACAATGAGCAGTTCTTC
once	-	TRBJ2-3	TRBV7-2	CASSLEVRDAQYF	TGTGCCAGCAGCTTAGAGGTTCGGGATGCGCAGTATTTT
few	-	TRBJ2-1	TRBV11-2	CASSPRPQPLSYNEQFF	TGTGCCAGCAGCCCCCGTCCGCAACCACTCTCCTACAATGAGCAGTTCTTC
-	-	TRBJ2-5	TRBV10-1	CASSEDSKKETQYF	TGCGCCAGCAGTGAGGACAGCAAAAAAGAGACCCAGTACTTC
-	-	TRBJ2-1	TRBV6-5	CASSLLGVAPNEQFF	TGTGCCAGCAGTTTGTTGGGAGTCGCTCCCAATGAGCAGTTCTTC
-	TRBD1	TRBJ1-5	TRBV10-3	CASQGQGGGSNQPQHF	TGTGCCAGCCAAGGACAGGGAGGGGGTAGCAATCAGCCCCAGCATTTT
-	TRBD2	TRBJ2-5	TRBV2	CASSPSRSSGAETQYF	TGTGCCAGCAGCCCCAGCCGTTCTAGCGGGGCCGAGACCCAGTACTTC
-	-	TRBJ1-2	TRBV4-1	CASSPRPLGGADDYGYTF	TGCGCCAGCAGCCCCCGACCTTTGGGGGGGGCTGATGACTATGGCTACACCTTC
once	TRBD1	TRBJ1-2	TRBV6-5	CASSYLTGANYGYTF	TGTGCCAGCAGTTACTTGACAGGGGCTAACTATGGCTACACCTTC
-	TRBD1	TRBJ1-2	TRBV6-5	CASRLGQGFYGYTF	TGTGCCAGCAGACTGGGACAGGGGTTCTATGGCTACACCTTC
-	-	TRBJ1-3	TRBV9	CASSPRGGFYSGNTIYF	TGTGCCAGCAGCCCGAGAGGAGGGTTTTACTCTGGAAACACCATATATTTT
-	TRBD2	TRBJ2-7	TRBV30	CAWSQKGLAGYEQYF	TGTGCCTGGAGCCAAAAGGGACTAGCAGGCTACGAGCAGTACTTC
-	-	TRBJ1-2	TRBV5-4	CASSFDRNYGYTF	TGTGCCAGCAGCTTCGACAGGAACTATGGCTACACCTTC
few	TRBD1	TRBJ1-4	TRBV5-8	CASSNEFRQGEKLFF	TGTGCCAGCAGCAACGAGTTTAGACAGGGGGAAAAACTGTTTTTT
-	TRBD1	TRBJ1-4	TRBV6-5	CASRITGTAEKLFF	TGTGCCAGCCGCATTACCGGGACAGCGGAAAAACTGTTTTTT
-	-	TRBJ2-5	TRBV6-1	CASSEPRGETQYF	TGTGCCAGCAGTGAGCCCCGCGGGGAGACCCAGTACTTC
few	TRBD1	TRBJ1-2	TRBV4-1	CASRGTAPFYGYTF	TGCGCCAGCAGAGGGACAGCACCGTTCTATGGCTACACCTTC
-	TRBD1	TRBJ1-4	TRBV14	CASSQPGTDNEKLFF	TGTGCCAGCAGCCAGCCCGGGACAGATAATGAAAAACTGTTTTTT
few	-	TRBJ1-3	TRBV19	CASGRAISGNTIYF	TGTGCCAGTGGTAGGGCGATCTCTGGAAACACCATATATTTT
once	-	TRBJ1-2	TRBV13	CASSSRGNYGYTF	TGTGCCAGCAGTTCCAGGGGAAACTATGGCTACACCTTC
-	-	TRBJ1-2	TRBV11-2	CASSSPGIYGYTF	TGTGCCAGCAGCTCGCCAGGGATCTATGGCTACACCTTC
once	-	TRBJ1-2	TRBV7-9	CASSLGRGGDYGYTF	TGTGCCAGCAGCTTAGGGAGGGGGGGGGACTATGGCTACACCTTC
-	TRBD1	TRBJ2-7	TRBV14	CASSQDPPGTGAYEQYF	TGTGCCAGCAGCCAAGATCCTCCCGGGACAGGGGCCTACGAGCAGTACTTC
once	TRBD1	TRBJ2-7	TRBV5-1	CASSSGQVQGEQYF	TGCGCCAGCAGCTCTGGACAGGTCCAGGGCGAGCAGTACTTC
medium-sized	-	TRBJ2-7	TRBV6-5	CASILLYTHF	TGTGCCAGCATCTTATTATACACCCACTTC
-	TRBD1	TRBJ1-2	TRBV7-2	CASSWGQGVPQSYTF	TGTGCCAGCAGCTGGGGACAGGGGGTGCCTCAAAGCTACACCTTC
-	-	TRBJ1-3	TRBV13	CASSLVRQEKTRTSGNTIYF	TGTGCCAGCAGCTTGGTTCGACAGGAAAAGACCCGGACCTCTGGAAACACCATATATTTT
-	-	TRBJ2-5	TRBV7-8	CASSLVYKQETQYF	TGTGCCAGCAGCTTAGTCTATAAGCAAGAGACCCAGTACTTC
-	TRBD2	TRBJ2-3	TRBV7-9	CASRPTGTSFTRDTQYF	TGTGCCAGCAGGCCGACCGGGACTAGCTTCACCAGAGATACGCAGTATTTT
-	-	TRBJ1-2	TRBV21-1	CASSKAQGNLTDYGYTF	TGTGCCAGCAGCAAAGCCCAGGGAAACCTAACGGACTATGGCTACACCTTC
few	TRBD1	TRBJ2-7	TRBV6-1	CASSARTGSGEQYF	TGTGCCAGCAGTGCTAGGACAGGAAGTGGCGAGCAGTACTTC
-	TRBD2	TRBJ2-5	TRBV5-4	CASSLGFSGGQETQYF	TGTGCCAGCAGCTTGGGTTTTAGCGGGGGACAAGAGACCCAGTACTTC
-	TRBD2	TRBJ2-7	TRBV7-2	CASSPRSGRSTYEQYF	TGTGCCAGCAGCCCTAGAAGCGGGAGAAGTACCTACGAGCAGTACTTC
-	TRBD2	TRBJ2-5	TRBV5-1	CASSSGLAGEETQYF	TGCGCCAGCAGCTCTGGACTAGCGGGGGAAGAGACCCAGTACTTC
-	TRBD2	TRBJ2-4	TRBV27	CASNVCGRLLLAKNIQYF	TGTGCCAGCAATGTGTGCGGGAGGCTCCTTCTAGCCAAAAACATTCAGTACTTC
-	TRBD1	TRBJ1-4	TRBV7-3	CASSPHRDRVGNEKLFF	TGTGCCAGCAGCCCACACCGGGACAGGGTCGGTAATGAAAAACTGTTTTTT
-	-	TRBJ2-1	TRBV18	CASSPLTGQIYNEQFF	TGTGCCAGCTCACCACTGACCGGACAGATTTACAATGAGCAGTTCTTC
-	TRBD2	TRBJ2-7	TRBV5-4	CASSLAASGSTYEQYF	TGTGCCAGCAGCTTGGCGGCTAGCGGCTCAACCTACGAGCAGTACTTC
-	TRBD1	TRBJ2-7	TRBV10-3	CATTGQGPYRYF	TGTGCCACCACGGGACAGGGTCCTTATAGGTACTTC
-	TRBD1	TRBJ2-1	TRBV27	CASSRRDRDRNEQFF	TGTGCCAGCAGCAGAAGGGACAGGGATAGGAATGAGCAGTTCTTC
-	TRBD2	TRBJ2-7	TRBV9	CASSSTSGSEQYF	TGTGCCAGCAGCAGCACTAGCGGGAGCGAGCAGTACTTC
-	TRBD1	TRBJ1-2	TRBV6-5	CASTPDRGYGYTF	TGTGCCAGCACCCCGGACAGGGGATATGGCTACACCTTC
-	-	TRBJ1-1	TRBV4-1	CASSQDNEGRKAFF	TGCGCCAGCAGCCAAGATAATGAGGGCAGGAAAGCTTTCTTT
-	TRBD2	TRBJ2-5	TRBV6-1	CASSTGGAGETQYF	TGTGCCAGCAGTACCGGGGGGGCAGGAGAGACCCAGTACTTC